This T cell receptor (beta chain) was sequenced during a study of T-cell reconstitution after alpha-beta-depleted transplantation in children. V lost 4 bases to trimming and J lost 6 bases, with 20 bases between them. Germline-derived CDR1 and CDR2 are SGHTA and FQGNSA. This CDR3 contains 16 residues. This clonotype has just a few counts. A TCRbeta library incorporating unique molecular identifiers was prepared. MiXCR, applied by TCRdb to the PCR reads, yields one record per CDR3 protein. Altogether around 600,000 distinct CDR3 sequences are present, approximately 22% being singletons, with the ten largest covering 12% to 15%.

Sequencing used PBMCs, mostly from graft donor cells, obtained 360 days after TCRalphabeta/CD19-depleted stem cell transplant. The rearrangement uses TRBV7-2 and TRBJ2-3; TRBD1 might be the D (6 bases). This receptor was obtained from a boy younger than two who had a stem cell transplant for acute myeloid leukemia, so the T cells may come from the graft donor. CDR3 sequence reads: CASSWDTNPPGDTQYF. The CDR3 DNA is TGTGCCAGCAGCTGGGACACCAACCCCCCCGGGGATACGCAGTATTTT.